The next 22 T cell receptor beta chains were all read from a single sample in a study of response to subunit inactivated influenza vaccine. From the RT-PCR reads, TCRdb called clonotypes with MiXCR, one entry per CDR3 protein. The sample contains about 780,000 distinct CDR3 sequences, less than 20% of which appear only once. The material was PBMCs from blood, obtained more than 4 days after vaccination. The receptors originated from a man between 50 and 59 years old who received an inactivated influenza vaccine.

This clonotype turned up a few times. This chain uses TRBV6-1 with TRBJ1-6; 10 bases are a match to TRBD1. This CDR3 is built from 14 residues. CDR1 MNHNS and CDR2 SASEGT come from the germline V gene. J gave up 7 bases and V 6 bases, and 3 bases lay outside the gene matches. CDR3 amino acids: CASRLDRGNSPLHF. CDR3 sequence (DNA): TGTGCCAGCAGACTGGACAGGGGGAATTCACCCCTCCACTTT.

This clonotype was detected a few times. The chain combines TRBV5-5 with TRBJ2-2; the match to TRBD2 covers 7 bases. V shed 0 bases, J shed 6 bases, and the junction held 11 bases outside the gene matches. Germline-derived CDR1 and CDR2 are SGHKS and YYEKEE (reference sequence). CDR3 length: 17 amino acids. CDR3 in DNA: TGTGCCAGCAGCTTGGTGTCTAGCGGTCAGCGGTCCGGGGAGCTGTTTTTT. As protein: CASSLVSSGQRSGELFF. Combining the CDR3 with reference TRBV5-5 and TRBJ2-2 gives the whole variable domain DAGVTQSPTHLIKTRGQQVTLRCSPISGHKSVSWYQQVLGQGPQFIFQYYEKEERGRGNFPDRFSARQFPNYSSELNVNALLLGDSALYLCASSLVSSGQRSGELFFGEGSRLTVL.

This sequence joins TRBV7-8 and TRBJ1-1; D may be TRBD1 (5 bases). CDR1 is SGHVS and CDR2 is FQNEAQ in the germline V gene. The CDR3 runs to 14 residues. The V end was cut by 5 bases, the J end by 3 bases, with 13 bases between. CDR3 in amino acids: CASSPPIRDTEAFF. In DNA form, the CDR3 reads TGTGCCAGCAGCCCACCTATCAGGGACACTGAAGCTTTCTTT.

Ten or more counts support this clonotype. This chain connects TRBV5-1 to TRBJ2-6; D uncertain. Between the trimmed V and J ends, which lost 0 bases and 4 bases, there was a span of 2 bases. The CDR3 has 13 residues. Germline CDR1 and CDR2: SGHRS and YFSETQ. CDR3 protein: CASSLDGANVLTF. The CDR3 nucleotides are TGCGCCAGCAGCTTGGACGGGGCCAACGTCCTGACTTTC.

The chain has TRBV4-2 and TRBJ2-5, with 9 bases aligning to TRBD2. Germline CDR1 is LGHNA and CDR2 is YNFKEQ. V lost 3 bases and J lost 5; bases outside the gene matches: 10. This CDR3 is built from 16 residues. The CDR3 DNA sequence: TGTGCCAGCAGCCAGGACCTCGTAAGCGGGGGGGAGACCCAGTACTTC. This codes for CASSQDLVSGGETQYF.

A few counts support this clonotype. The chain has TRBV20-1 and TRBJ2-2, with D perhaps TRBD2 (6 bases). Germline V gene data show CDR1 as DFQATT and CDR2 as SNEGSKA (reference sequence). The V end lost 1 base, the J end lost 6 bases, and 12 bases lay between the germline ends. This CDR3 has 14 residues. For the CDR3, the DNA is TGCAGTGCTAGAGTGACTAGTGGGGCCGGGGAGCTGTTTTTT. Protein sequence: CSARVTSGAGELFF.

DNA of the CDR3: TGTGCCAGCTCCCAGGGGTCCCAGCAGTACTTC. Translating it yields CASSQGSQQYF. This chain uses TRBV25-1 with TRBJ2-7; a weak D match, TRBD1 (6 bases). Germline V gives CDR1 MGHDK, CDR2 SYGVNS. V lost 8 bases and J lost 8, with 13 bases in between. The CDR3 has 11 residues.

This clonotype was seen at least ten times. The chain combines TRBV20-1 with TRBJ2-7; 7 bases are a match to TRBD1. There are 14 residues in the CDR3. Per the germline V gene, CDR1 is DFQATT and CDR2 is SNEGSKA (reference sequence). Trimming took 1 base from V and 2 from J; bases not matched to a gene: 5. CDR3 amino acids: CSARGTGLTYEQYF. In DNA form, the CDR3 reads TGCAGTGCTAGAGGGACAGGACTCACCTACGAGCAGTACTTC.

V usage is TRBV6-2 or TRBV6-3 and J usage is TRBJ2-2, with a tentative D call TRBD1 (6 bases). Per germline, CDR1 MNHEY and CDR2 SVGEGT. The CDR3 has 15 amino acids. V lost 7 bases to trimming and J lost 4 bases, with 16 bases between them. The DNA of the CDR3 is TGTGCCAGCACCTACTACAGGGCCCCCACCGGGGAGCTGTTTTTT. It is translated as CASTYYRAPTGELFF.

In nucleotides, the CDR3 is TGTGCCAGCAGCTTTTTAGGGGACAGGGGAGAAGGCGAGCAGTACTTC. This encodes CASSFLGDRGEGEQYF. The chain combines TRBV5-6 with TRBJ2-7; 10 bases agree with TRBD1. Trimming removed 2 bases from V and 6 bases from J; junction bases left unmatched: 11. CDR1 and CDR2 (germline): SGHDT, YYEEEE. This CDR3 is 16 amino acids long.

This chain connects TRBV7-6 to TRBJ1-4; tentative D call: TRBD1 (5 bases). Trimming shortened V by 5 bases and J by 7 bases, and 20 bases separated the two germline ends. Germline assignment: CDR1 SGHVS and CDR2 FNYEAQ. The CDR3 sequence is 16 residues long. CDR3 loop: CASSLGTPIWSEKLFF. CDR3 nucleotide sequence: TGTGCCAGCAGCCTTGGGACCCCCATATGGAGTGAAAAACTGTTTTTT.

As to this clonotype: One end of the junction does not line up with germline, which may come from a read error. The chain combines TRBV15 with TRBJ2-4, with D possibly TRBD2 on 7 matching bases. The germline V gene has CDR1 LNHNV and CDR2 YYDKDF (reference sequence). CDR3 size: 19 residues. The CDR3 protein is CATSSKGGEMRSGKNIHYF. The CDR3 DNA is TGTGCCACCAGCAGCAAAGGGGGGGAAATGAGATCTGGCAAAAACATTCATTACTTC.

The sample holds a few counts of this clonotype. The rearrangement links TRBV6-5 to TRBJ1-5; D is uncertain. Trimming pared 0 bases from V and 2 bases from J, leaving 8 bases between. The CDR3 is 15 residues long. CDR1 is MNHEY, CDR2 SVGAGI, per germline. The CDR3 is CASSYSHGGNQPQHF. Written as DNA, the CDR3 is TGTGCCAGCAGTTACTCCCATGGGGGCAATCAGCCCCAGCATTTT.

In its sample, this clonotype was seen once. The rearrangement joins TRBV11-2 to TRBJ2-3; 14 bases map to TRBD2. CDR3 length equals 17 residues. Germline V gene lookup returns CDR1 SGHAT and CDR2 FQNNGV. The trim removed 5 bases at V and 5 bases at J, leaving 9 bases unmatched. CDR3 protein: CASSPWTSGGSEDTQYF. CDR3 DNA: TGTGCCAGCAGCCCCTGGACTAGCGGGGGGTCGGAAGATACGCAGTATTTT.

The chain recombines TRBV6-1 with TRBJ2-3; unclear D gene. CDR1 is MNHNS and CDR2 is SASEGT in the germline V gene. The CDR3 has 15 amino acids. Trimming shortened V by 6 bases and J by 0 bases, and 13 bases separated the two germline ends. CDR3 in DNA: TGTGCCAGCAGCCTTCAAAGGGCGAGCACAGATACGCAGTATTTT. Amino acid sequence: CASSLQRASTDTQYF.

The rearrangement uses TRBV28 and TRBJ2-7; 8 bases fit TRBD2. Per germline, CDR1 MDHEN and CDR2 SYDVKM. CDR3 size: 16 residues. V lost 2 bases, J lost 3 bases, and 9 bases stayed unmatched. CDR3 loop: CASSLLSLAGFYEQYF. In nucleotides, the CDR3 is TGTGCCAGCAGTTTACTTTCCCTAGCGGGCTTCTACGAGCAGTACTTC.

The CDR3: CSAILWTSGSFDEQFF. The CDR3 DNA reads TGCAGTGCTATCCTTTGGACTAGCGGGAGCTTTGATGAGCAGTTCTTC. V gene TRBV20-1 combines with J gene TRBJ2-1; 13 nucleotides agree with TRBD2. With 4 bases clipped from V and 8 bases from J, the junction kept 11 bases outside the gene matches. In germline, CDR1 is DFQATT, CDR2 SNEGSKA (reference sequence). The CDR3 consists of 16 residues.

This clonotype was counted only a few times. The chain links TRBV10-3 to TRBJ1-2, with 8 bases that match TRBD1. V trimming: 4 bases; J trimming: 6 bases; junction bases outside the gene matches: 7. In germline, CDR1 is ENHRY, CDR2 SYGVKD. This CDR3 has 14 residues. CDR3 loop: CAISGRRGLHGYTF. For the CDR3, the DNA is TGTGCCATCAGTGGCCGCAGGGGGCTGCATGGCTACACCTTC.

The chain is built from TRBV5-1 and TRBJ1-4, with TRBD1 identical over 7 bases. Germline values: CDR1 SGHRS, CDR2 YFSETQ. J lost 5 bases, V lost 0 bases, and 1 base had no gene match. CDR3 length: 14 residues. The CDR3 region is CASSLEGANEKLFF. The CDR3 coding sequence is TGCGCCAGCAGCTTGGAGGGGGCGAATGAAAAACTGTTTTTT. The full variable domain, with the rest looked up from reference TRBV5-1 and TRBJ1-4, is KAGVTQTPRYLIKTRGQQVTLSCSPISGHRSVSWYQQTPGQGLQFLFEYFSETQRNKGNFPGRFSGRQFSNSRSEMNVSTLELGDSALYLCASSLEGANEKLFFGSGTQLSVL.

In its sample, this clonotype was seen many times. The rearrangement links TRBV5-6 to TRBJ2-7; maybe TRBD1 (6 bases). Trimming removed 3 bases from V and 6 bases from J, with 7 bases in between. The CDR3 contains 11 residues. The germline gives CDR1 SGHDT, CDR2 YYEEEE. CDR3 DNA sequence: TGTGCCAGCAGCTGGGGGCGCGAGCAGTACTTC. Its translation is CASSWGREQYF.

This clonotype occurred a few times. The J gene is TRBJ2-1, the V gene TRBV5-1; D is unresolved. With 5 bases removed from V and 8 bases from J, the gap between germline ends came to 11 bases. The CDR3 sequence is 12 residues long. Germline V gene lookup returns CDR1 SGHRS and CDR2 YFSETQ. The CDR3 DNA sequence: TGCGCCAGCAGTCGCCCGGCTTATGAGCAGTTCTTC. This translates into CASSRPAYEQFF.

V and J are TRBV6-5 and TRBJ1-6; no clear D gene. This CDR3 is built from 15 residues. The ends were cut back, 2 bases at V and 5 bases at J, with 10 bases in the middle. Germline CDR1 and CDR2: MNHEY and SVGAGI. The CDR3 region has the DNA TGTGCCAGCAGTTACGACCCGGGGAATAATTCACCCCTCCACTTT. Protein: CASSYDPGNNSPLHF.